The 2 T cell receptor beta chains listed next were all sequenced from one sample in a study of blood T cells in healthy people across ages. A second PCR, run for roughly 7 to 11 cycles, used a sample-barcoded 5' primer plus a J-beta primer mix. TCRdb reprocessed the 5' RACE reads with MiXCR, giving one entry per CDR3 protein. The repertoire includes about 640,000 distinct CDR3 sequences, 58% of them detected once, and 30% to 45% sits in the top ten. Sequences were obtained from blood. All receptors derive from a man aged 55 to 70 in good health.

CDR3 protein: CSAKQGNQPQHF. In DNA, the CDR3 is TGCAGTGCTAAACAGGGCAATCAGCCCCAGCATTTT. J is TRBJ1-5 and V is TRBV20-1, with a possible D match to TRBD1 (5 bases). CDR1 is DFQATT, CDR2 SNEGSKA, per germline (reference sequence). This CDR3 region has 12 residues. The germline V and J ends were trimmed by 4 bases and 2 bases, with 6 bases remaining between them.

The chain is built from TRBV29-1 and TRBJ1-2, with 10 bases identical to TRBD1. The length of the CDR3 is 12 residues. The trim removed 4 bases at V and 10 bases at J, leaving 6 bases unmatched. CDR1 and CDR2 (germline): SQVTM, ANQGSEA. CDR3 region: CSVADRGRFYTF. The CDR3 bases are TGCAGCGTTGCGGACAGGGGGAGATTCTACACCTTC.